What follows are 19 T cell receptor beta chains derived from one specimen sequenced in a study of blood T cell repertoires in COVID-19. The data were produced by immunoSEQ multiplex PCR, yet TCRdb's version contains in-frame clones alone and is incomplete. The sample carries hundreds of thousands of clones, more than 70% recorded once. The sequenced material came from PBMCs or T cells enriched from blood (not recorded which). The receptors originated from a woman aged 50 to 60 who had recovered from COVID-19.

This chain links TRBV7-8 with TRBJ2-7; TRBD2 is a possible D gene (5 bases). From germline, CDR1 is SGHVS and CDR2 FQNEAQ. This CDR3 is 14 amino acids long. Trimming took 5 bases from V and 3 from J, leaving 14 bases between them. Here the CDR3 DNA reads TGTGCCAGCAGCCGAGGAGGCGGAGTCTACGAGCAGTACTTC. The encoded protein is CASSRGGGVYEQYF.

The CDR3 DNA reads TGTGCCAGCAGCTTGGTTGCAGGGGCCAAAAACATTCAGTACTTC. It is translated as CASSLVAGAKNIQYF. V is TRBV5-5 and J is TRBJ2-4; possible D gene TRBD1, 5 bases. The V gene lost 0 bases and the J gene lost 1 base, with 8 bases spanning the gap. The germline gives CDR1 SGHKS, CDR2 YYEKEE (reference sequence). The CDR3 spans 15 residues.

V usage is TRBV19 and J usage is TRBJ2-7; 9 bases line up with TRBD2. The germline CDR1 and CDR2 sequences are LNHDA and SQIVND (reference sequence). V was pared by 3 bases and J by 2 bases, with 5 bases of the junction left unmatched. There are 15 residues in the CDR3. CDR3 sequence (DNA): TGTGCCAGTAGTATCGGACTAGCGACTACCTACGAGCAGTACTTC. Translating it yields CASSIGLATTYEQYF.

In DNA, the CDR3 is TGTGCCAGCAGCTCCAGACTGCCGAGCTCTGGAAACACCATATATTTT. Protein product: CASSSRLPSSGNTIYF. The V call is TRBV3-1 (or the pseudogene TRBV3-2), the J call TRBJ1-3; D unresolved. The CDR3 has 16 residues. Germline V gene sequence: CDR1 LGHDT, CDR2 YNNKEL (reference sequence). Trimming took off 5 bases at V and 0 bases at J, with 14 bases between the two ends.

The rearrangement links TRBV12-2 to TRBJ2-3; the table names TRBD2, a call not compared with the DNA. TRBV12-2 constitutes a pseudogene. The CDR3 has 15 residues. DNA for the CDR3: TGTGCAAGTCGCCCACGAGAAGGACTCCCAGATACGCAGTATTTT. Translation: CASRPREGLPDTQYF.

J is TRBJ2-7 and V is TRBV3-1 (or the pseudogene TRBV3-2); the D gene is possibly TRBD1 (6 bases). Deletions cut 5 bases from V and 2 bases from J, with 13 bases between. This CDR3 is 14 amino acids long. The germline V gene encodes CDR1 LGHDT and CDR2 YNNKEL (reference sequence). CDR3 in amino acids: CASSNAGTTYEQYF. The CDR3 DNA reads TGTGCCAGCAGCAACGCCGGGACAACCTACGAGCAGTACTTC.

This clone was found once. Other nucleotide sequences in the sample specify the same CDR3. The chain employs TRBV9 and TRBJ1-1; D is uncertain. Between the trimmed V and J ends, which lost 0 bases and 4 bases, there was a span of 10 bases. CDR1 and CDR2 (germline): SGDLS, YYNGEE. The CDR3 consists of 14 residues. The CDR3 DNA is TGTGCCAGCAGCGTAGGGTCAGGTTCCACTGAAGCTTTCTTT. Its translation is CASSVGSGSTEAFF.

The V call is TRBV18, the J call TRBJ1-4; no reliable D call. CDR3 length: 14 residues. Trimming left V 2 bases short and J 8 bases short, with 12 bases between. Germline V gene sequence: CDR1 KGHSH, CDR2 LQKENI. Here the CDR3 reads CASSPSVRGEKLFF. The CDR3 bases are TGTGCCAGCTCACCATCCGTACGAGGGGAAAAACTGTTTTTT.

CDR3 in DNA: TGTGCCAGCAGCTTAGCGCTTGAGGGTGGCTACACCTTC. This translates into CASSLALEGGYTF. V and J are TRBV7-2 and TRBJ1-2; D gene uncertain. The CDR3 is 13 amino acids. V was shortened by 0 bases and J by 7 bases, with 9 bases between the two germline ends. Germline assignment: CDR1 SGHTA and CDR2 FQGNSA. The whole variable domain, filled in from reference TRBV7-2 and TRBJ1-2, reads GAGVSQSPSNKVTEKGKDVELRCDPISGHTALYWYRQSLGQGLEFLIYFQGNSAPDKSGLPSDRFSAERTGGSVSTLTIQRTQQEDSAVYLCASSLALEGGYTFGSGTRLTVV.

The chain employs TRBV21-1 and TRBJ2-5; the table names TRBD2, a call not compared with the DNA. TRBV21-1 represents a pseudogene. The CDR3 spans 15 residues. CDR3 in amino acids: CASSSPVGGEETQYF. CDR3 DNA: TGTGCCAGCAGCAGCCCGGTGGGCGGGGAAGAGACCCAGTACTTC.

The rearrangement links TRBV7-9 to TRBJ1-5; D not certain. The CDR3 runs 19 residues. Germline CDR1 is SEHNR and CDR2 is FQNEAQ (reference sequence). The V and J ends lost 4 bases and 0 bases respectively, with 22 bases between them. The DNA of the CDR3 is TGTGCCAGCAGCTCATCGGTGTTTGGTACAGATTATAGCAATCAGCCCCAGCATTTT. Its translation is CASSSSVFGTDYSNQPQHF. The full variable domain, its missing parts supplied by reference TRBV7-9 and TRBJ1-5, is DTGVSQNPRHKITKRGQNVTFRCDPISEHNRLYWYRQTLGQGPEFLTYFQNEAQLEKSRLLSDRFSAERPKGSFSTLEIQRTEQGDSAMYLCASSSSVFGTDYSNQPQHFGDGTRLSIL.

The V and J genes are TRBV27 and TRBJ1-2, with 10 nucleotides matching TRBD1. Germline values: CDR1 MNHEY, CDR2 SMNVEV (reference sequence). This CDR3 region has 13 residues. The trim removed 6 bases at V and 6 bases at J, leaving 4 bases unmatched. CDR3 DNA: TGTGCCAGCAGGGGACAGGGGTACAATGGCTACACCTTC. Protein sequence: CASRGQGYNGYTF.

The chain recombines TRBV11-3 with TRBJ2-5; tentative D call: TRBD1 (5 bases). CDR3 length equals 14 residues. The germline V gene encodes CDR1 SGHNT and CDR2 YENEEA. V was trimmed by 8 bases and J by 5 bases, leaving 18 bases between them. The CDR3 here is CASSRSRDLETQYF. The CDR3, as DNA: TGTGCCAGCTCTAGAAGCAGGGATCTGGAGACCCAGTACTTC.

The V and J genes are TRBV10-1 and TRBJ2-4; 8 bases agree with TRBD1. CDR1 and CDR2 (germline): WNHNN, SYGVQD (reference sequence). Trimming cost V 3 bases and J 0 bases; bases outside gene matches: 1. The CDR3 has 15 residues. CDR3 sequence reads: CASSDRGLAKNIQYF. The CDR3 DNA follows: TGCGCCAGCAGTGACAGGGGGCTAGCCAAAAACATTCAGTACTTC.

The chain couples TRBV7-9 to TRBJ1-1; 7 positions match TRBD1. CDR3 length: 15 residues. Germline V gene data show CDR1 as SEHNR and CDR2 as FQNEAQ (reference sequence). V was clipped by 1 base and J by 4 bases; unmatched bases: 6. The CDR3 sequence: CASSLGGAGGTEAFF. The CDR3 DNA sequence: TGTGCCAGCAGCTTAGGTGGGGCAGGGGGCACTGAAGCTTTCTTT.

The J gene is TRBJ2-1, the V gene TRBV7-2; 8 bases agree with TRBD1. Germline-derived CDR1 and CDR2 are SGHTA and FQGNSA. The CDR3 is made up of 16 amino acids. V lost 5 bases to trimming and J lost 5 bases; unmatched junction nucleotides: 11. Here the CDR3 DNA reads TGTGCCAGCAGCATCCGGACAGGGAGTATCGACAATGAGCAGTTCTTC. Its protein product is CASSIRTGSIDNEQFF.

This clone was seen a handful of times. The chain carries TRBV10-3 and TRBJ2-1; 8 nucleotides align to TRBD2. This CDR3 is 13 amino acids long. V lost 2 bases and J lost 10; bases outside the gene matches: 4. Germline V gene sequence: CDR1 ENHRY, CDR2 SYGVKD. Here the CDR3 reads CAISETLADEQFF. CDR3 in DNA: TGTGCCATCAGTGAGACACTAGCGGACGAGCAGTTCTTC.

This rearrangement joins TRBV2 to TRBJ2-7; 10 nucleotides agree with TRBD1. Germline CDR1 is SNHLY and CDR2 is FYNNEI. The CDR3 length is 15 residues. V was clipped by 8 bases and J by 9 bases; unmatched bases: 16. The CDR3 coding sequence is TGTGCCAGCGATCTAATCGGACAGGGGGTGGAGGGGCAGTACTTC. Its translation: CASDLIGQGVEGQYF.

V and J are TRBV30 and TRBJ2-7; D is undetermined. Trimming cost V 3 bases and J 6 bases, with 15 bases left between them. Germline CDR1 is GTSNPN and CDR2 is SVGIG (reference sequence). There are 13 residues in the CDR3. CDR3 sequence reads: CAWSSVVIGEQYF. Here the CDR3 DNA reads TGTGCCTGGAGCAGCGTAGTGATCGGCGAGCAGTACTTC.